These 28 T cell receptor beta chains came from one sample sequenced in a study of radiation and T cells in renal cell carcinoma. Time point denoted: blood 2 weeks post-SBRT. Treatment in this sample: 15 Gy SBRT to primary tumor, nephrectomy 4 weeks later. Assay used: immunoSEQ multiplex PCR; TCRdb lists only in-frame clones, some missing. The sample has roughly 130,000 clones, approximately 78% seen once. This specimen consisted of blood, obtained from a patient whose treatment included radiotherapy and nephrectomy. These receptors came from a woman aged 60-75 years with renal cell carcinoma.

Note on this clone: The same CDR3 arises from other DNA sequences in this sample as well. The J gene is TRBJ2-3, the V gene TRBV5-1; D remains ambiguous. V was pared by 2 bases and J by 4 bases, with 5 bases between. Germline V CDR1 and CDR2: SGHRS, YFSETQ. The CDR3 extends over 12 amino acids. The CDR3 region is CASSLSADTQYF. In nucleotides, the CDR3 is TGCGCCAGCAGCTTAAGCGCAGATACGCAGTATTTT.

This chain joins TRBV6-6 and TRBJ2-7; D remains ambiguous. Germline CDR1 is MNHNY and CDR2 is SVGAGI (reference sequence). The ends were cut back, 0 bases at V and 0 bases at J, with 9 bases in the middle. The CDR3 consists of 15 residues. CDR3 protein: CASSYSPRSSYEQYF. The CDR3 nucleotides are TGTGCCAGCAGTTACTCGCCGCGCAGCTCCTACGAGCAGTACTTC.

V is TRBV10-3 and J is TRBJ1-3; D is perhaps TRBD1 (5 bases). Germline V CDR1 and CDR2: ENHRY, SYGVKD. The CDR3 runs 16 residues. V was shortened by 1 base and J by 3 bases, with 13 bases between the two germline ends. DNA for the CDR3: TGTGCCATCAGTGAGTTCCCAGGGAACGATGGAAACACCATATATTTT. This encodes CAISEFPGNDGNTIYF.

The chain combines TRBV7-9 with TRBJ1-1, with D perhaps TRBD1 (5 bases). The CDR3 spans 13 residues. Per germline, CDR1 SEHNR and CDR2 FQNEAQ (reference sequence). Trimming removed 4 bases from V and 5 bases from J, with 11 bases in between. The CDR3 region is CASSSRQKTEAFF. The CDR3, as DNA: TGTGCCAGCAGCTCCCGACAGAAGACTGAAGCTTTCTTT.

The V call is TRBV19, the J call TRBJ2-7; the match to TRBD1 covers 9 bases. The germline V gene encodes CDR1 LNHDA and CDR2 SQIVND (reference sequence). Trimming at V came to 5 bases and at J to 2 bases, leaving 4 bases not matched to a gene. This CDR3 has 14 amino acids. CDR3: CASSVGQGPYEQYF. The CDR3 DNA reads as TGTGCCAGTAGTGTGGGACAGGGACCCTACGAGCAGTACTTC.

This clone was counted a few times. The rearrangement links TRBV19 to TRBJ1-1, with TRBD1 as a possible D gene (5 bases). The CDR3 has 15 residues. V was clipped by 0 bases and J by 6 bases, with 14 bases between them. Looked up from germline, CDR1 is LNHDA and CDR2 is SQIVND (reference sequence). The CDR3 spells CASSIEPRAKSEAFF. DNA for the CDR3: TGTGCCAGTAGTATAGAACCCAGGGCAAAATCTGAAGCTTTCTTT. Full variable domain (rest looked up from reference TRBV19 and TRBJ1-1): DGGITQSPKYLFRKEGQNVTLSCEQNLNHDAMYWYRQDPGQGLRLIYYSQIVNDFQKGDIAEGYSVSREKKESFPLTVTSAQKNPTAFYLCASSIEPRAKSEAFFGQGTRLTVV.

V gene TRBV2 combines with J gene TRBJ2-6; D unresolved. Germline-derived CDR1 and CDR2 are SNHLY and FYNNEI. The V gene lost 4 bases and the J gene lost 4 bases, with 5 bases spanning the gap. This CDR3 spans 13 amino acids. CDR3 in amino acids: CASSGLGANVLTF. CDR3 bases: TGTGCCAGCAGTGGCCTAGGGGCCAACGTCCTGACTTTC.

V and J are TRBV7-2 and TRBJ2-3; 7 bases match TRBD2. The V gene's germline CDR1 is SGHTA and CDR2 FQGNSA. The CDR3 consists of 17 residues. V gave up 0 bases and J gave up 4 bases; unmatched junction bases: 10. The CDR3 spells CASSLAPTGGGADTQYF. The DNA of the CDR3 is TGTGCCAGCAGCTTAGCTCCCACGGGAGGAGGCGCAGATACGCAGTATTTT.

The gene calls are TRBV19 and TRBJ1-5; 8 bases match TRBD1. With V trimmed by 5 bases and J by 2 bases, 5 bases remained unmatched. The CDR3 spans 15 residues. Germline CDR1 and CDR2: LNHDA and SQIVND (reference sequence). As DNA, the CDR3 is TGTGCCAGTAGTGTTGGACAGGGTCGCAATCAGCCCCAGCATTTT. This gives the protein CASSVGQGRNQPQHF.

The rearrangement links TRBV5-6 to TRBJ2-1; TRBD2 matches at 14 bases. The CDR3 is 15 residues long. Germline assignment: CDR1 SGHDT and CDR2 YYEEEE. V was clipped by 4 bases and J by 9 bases; unmatched bases: 6. For the CDR3, the DNA is TGTGCCAGCAGCACATGGGGACTAGCGGGAGTTGAGCAGTTCTTC. Translation: CASSTWGLAGVEQFF.

V and J are TRBV28 and TRBJ1-5, with a weak D call TRBD1 (6 bases). The V gene lost 7 bases and the J gene lost 1 base, with 17 bases spanning the gap. CDR3 length: 16 amino acids. Germline V gene sequence: CDR1 MDHEN, CDR2 SYDVKM. CDR3 bases: TGTGCCAGCACCCTAGGGGGGCTAGGCAGCAATCAGCCCCAGCATTTT. It yields the protein CASTLGGLGSNQPQHF.

The count of this clone is one. This rearrangement joins TRBV5-6 to TRBJ2-5; no reliable D call. The CDR3 sequence is 13 residues long. Germline V gene sequence: CDR1 SGHDT, CDR2 YYEEEE. The V gene lost 0 bases and the J gene lost 5 bases, with 8 bases spanning the gap. The CDR3 spells CASSLGPGETQYF. CDR3 DNA sequence: TGTGCCAGCAGCTTGGGACCCGGGGAGACCCAGTACTTC.

V and J are TRBV19 and TRBJ2-1; 12 bases line up with TRBD2. Looked up from germline, CDR1 is LNHDA and CDR2 is SQIVND (reference sequence). This CDR3 comprises 15 residues. V dropped 9 bases and J dropped 7; count of bases not matched to a gene: 10. The CDR3 spells CASRTSGKDVNEQFF. The CDR3 DNA reads TGTGCCAGCCGGACTAGCGGGAAGGATGTTAATGAGCAGTTCTTC.

The table lists this clone with many counts. The chain couples TRBV7-6 to TRBJ2-1, with D possibly TRBD1 on 5 matching bases. The V gene's germline CDR1 is SGHVS and CDR2 FNYEAQ. This CDR3 contains 17 residues. The ends were cut back, 1 base at V and 7 bases at J, with 20 bases in the middle. The CDR3 region has the DNA TGTGCCAGCAGCTTAGGGGCCACAGGTGTAATCGGGAATGAGCAGTTCTTC. As protein: CASSLGATGVIGNEQFF.

Here the CDR3 DNA reads TGTGCCAGTAAGGAAGTAGCGGGGGCCCTCTACAATGAGCAGTTCTTC. This translates into CASKEVAGALYNEQFF. The chain links TRBV19 to TRBJ2-1, with 9 nucleotides matching TRBD2. J gave up 3 bases and V 7 bases, and 10 bases lay outside the gene matches. CDR1 and CDR2 from the germline V gene are LNHDA and SQIVND (reference sequence). The CDR3 length is 16 residues. Combining the CDR3 with reference TRBV19 and TRBJ2-1 gives the whole variable domain DGGITQSPKYLFRKEGQNVTLSCEQNLNHDAMYWYRQDPGQGLRLIYYSQIVNDFQKGDIAEGYSVSREKKESFPLTVTSAQKNPTAFYLCASKEVAGALYNEQFFGPGTRLTVL.

This sequence joins TRBV25-1 and TRBJ2-1, with 11 bases lining up with TRBD2. Unmatched junction bases numbered 8, after V lost 1 base and J lost 3 bases. In germline, CDR1 is MGHDK, CDR2 SYGVNS. There are 18 residues in the CDR3. CDR3 loop: CASSESLAGVSFYNEQFF. The CDR3 bases are TGTGCCAGCAGTGAATCACTAGCGGGAGTAAGTTTCTACAATGAGCAGTTCTTC.

In this sample, this clone turned up once. V usage is TRBV4-1 and J usage is TRBJ1-1; unclear D gene. Germline-derived CDR1 and CDR2 are MGHRA and YSYEKL. V dropped 4 bases and J dropped 1 base, with 7 bases sitting between them. This CDR3 spans 13 amino acids. The CDR3 loop is CASSLFGNTEAFF. CDR3 bases: TGCGCCAGCAGCCTTTTCGGGAACACTGAAGCTTTCTTT.

This chain links TRBV6-5 with TRBJ2-5; possible D gene TRBD1, 7 bases. The DNA end lines up better with TRBJ2-7; the J call may be wrong. CDR3 length: 14 amino acids. Germline CDR1 is MNHEY and CDR2 is SVGAGI. CDR3 in DNA: TGTGCCAGCAGTGCAGGGGGGAAGTCCTACGAGCAGTACTTC. This gives the protein CASSAGGKSYEQYF.

The chain recombines TRBV6-1 with TRBJ1-1; the D gene is possibly TRBD1 (6 bases). V gave up 5 bases and J gave up 3 bases, with 13 bases separating them. CDR1 MNHNS and CDR2 SASEGT come from the germline V gene. The CDR3 has 14 amino acids. The CDR3 region has the DNA TGTGCCAGCAGTCCTATAGGGGGGTACACTGAAGCTTTCTTT. It specifies CASSPIGGYTEAFF.

The chain combines TRBV5-8 with TRBJ2-7; either TRBD1 or TRBD2 may supply D (5 bases each). The CDR3 sequence is 16 residues long. Trimming stripped 3 bases from V and 5 bases from J, with 21 bases between. CDR1 is SGHTS and CDR2 is YDEGEE in the germline V gene. CDR3 coding DNA: TGTGCCAGCAGCTCAAGTCACGGGGCCCTCCTGGACGAGCAGTACTTC. Translated: CASSSSHGALLDEQYF.

V usage is TRBV18 and J usage is TRBJ1-2; TRBD1 matches 8 bases. CDR3 length: 16 residues. The V segment lost 3 bases and the J segment 2 bases; nucleotides outside the gene matches: 8. Per germline, CDR1 KGHSH and CDR2 LQKENI. In nucleotides, the CDR3 is TGTGCCAGCTCACCGGACGACAGGGGACGGAACTATGGCTACACCTTC. Protein sequence: CASSPDDRGRNYGYTF.

This clone is labeled medium-sized. The chain couples TRBV7-9 to TRBJ2-1, with D unresolved. The CDR3 spans 14 residues. CDR1 and CDR2 (germline): SEHNR, FQNEAQ (reference sequence). V lost 1 base and J lost 0, with 4 bases in between. The CDR3 DNA sequence: TGTGCCAGCAGCTTAGGTGGCTCCTACAATGAGCAGTTCTTC. It translates to CASSLGGSYNEQFF. Based on the CDR3 plus reference TRBV7-9 and TRBJ2-1, the full variable domain is DTGVSQNPRHKITKRGQNVTFRCDPISEHNRLYWYRQTLGQGPEFLTYFQNEAQLEKSRLLSDRFSAERPKGSFSTLEIQRTEQGDSAMYLCASSLGGSYNEQFFGPGTRLTVL.

The DNA of the CDR3 is TGTGCCAGCAGCCAAGGGGCGACAGGTTGGCGCGAACAGTACTTC. This translates into CASSQGATGWREQYF. The chain has TRBV14 and TRBJ2-7; a possible D gene is TRBD1 (6 bases). The CDR3 has 15 amino acids. Trimming shortened V by 1 base and J by 10 bases, and 20 bases separated the two germline ends. CDR1 and CDR2 from the germline V gene are SGHDN and FVKESK.

This chain joins TRBV19 and TRBJ1-3; D might be TRBD1 (6 bases). Germline assignment: CDR1 LNHDA and CDR2 SQIVND (reference sequence). V shed 7 bases and J shed 3 bases, with 13 bases lying between them. The CDR3 has 14 residues. The CDR3 region is CASTYGGVGNTIYF. CDR3 nucleotide sequence: TGTGCCAGTACTTATGGGGGCGTTGGAAACACCATATATTTT.

The V gene is TRBV6-1, the J gene TRBJ1-5; no firm D call. Trimming left V 11 bases short and J 5 bases short, with 16 bases between. Germline V gene lookup returns CDR1 MNHNS and CDR2 SASEGT. This CDR3 region has 13 residues. The CDR3 here is CAGGEGPYQPQHF. The CDR3 DNA is TGTGCCGGCGGGGAAGGGCCATATCAGCCCCAGCATTTT.

The gene calls are TRBV28 and TRBJ1-2, with 7 bases identical to TRBD1. Germline loops: CDR1 MDHEN, CDR2 SYDVKM. The CDR3 is made up of 14 amino acids. V lost 6 bases and J lost 4; bases outside the gene matches: 8. CDR3 loop: CASSPQGQLYGYTF. Here the CDR3 DNA reads TGTGCCAGCAGCCCCCAGGGACAGCTCTATGGCTACACCTTC.

The J gene is TRBJ1-5, the V gene TRBV18, with TRBD1 matching 9 bases. V lost 6 bases, J lost 5 bases, and 5 bases stayed unmatched. Germline CDR1 and CDR2: KGHSH and LQKENI. The CDR3 covers 14 residues. CDR3: CASSGTGRDQPQHF. Written as DNA, the CDR3 is TGTGCCAGCTCCGGGACAGGGAGGGATCAGCCCCAGCATTTT.

This clone was seen only once. The V and J genes are TRBV6-6 and TRBJ1-4, with 10 bases matching TRBD1. The CDR3 spans 16 residues. The trim removed 5 bases at V and 6 bases at J, leaving 9 bases unmatched. CDR1 is MNHNY, CDR2 SVGAGI, per germline (reference sequence). CDR3 bases: TGTGCCAGCAGTAAAACTAGGACAGGGGGTGATGAAAAACTGTTTTTT. It specifies CASSKTRTGGDEKLFF.